Listed here are 16 T cell receptor beta chains from one sample, sequenced in a study of cytomegalovirus exposure and HLA in healthy donors. The PCR was carried out with 60 Vbeta primers and 13 Jbeta primers. Here immunoSEQ multiplex PCR was the method, and the copy in TCRdb shows in-frame clones only, minus some. The table has 100,000 to 150,000 clones, about four fifths seen once. Sequenced: PBMCs. The receptor set was obtained from a woman in her fifties or sixties in good health and CMV-seropositive.

The V gene is TRBV4-3, the J gene TRBJ2-5; TRBD2 matches at 11 bases. The CDR3 has 16 amino acids. J was trimmed by 1 base and V by 2 bases; bases with no gene match: 3. Per the germline V gene, CDR1 is LGHNA and CDR2 is YSLEER. CDR3 sequence: CASSQRSGRAQETQYF. Written as DNA, the CDR3 is TGCGCCAGCAGCCAACGTAGCGGGAGGGCCCAAGAGACCCAGTACTTC.

This chain connects TRBV4-3 to TRBJ2-1; possibly TRBD2 for D (5 bases). V lost 2 bases and J 7 bases, leaving 12 bases between the germline ends. CDR1 is LGHNA, CDR2 YSLEER, per germline. CDR3 size: 14 residues. The CDR3 protein is CASSQPHSGNEQFF. The DNA for the CDR3 is TGCGCCAGCAGCCAACCACACTCGGGGAATGAGCAGTTCTTC.

The rearrangement links TRBV29-1 to TRBJ2-7; 14 bases line up with TRBD2. The germline V gene encodes CDR1 SQVTM and CDR2 ANQGSEA. This CDR3 is 16 amino acids long. Trimming took 4 bases from V and 4 from J; bases not matched to a gene: 9. As DNA, the CDR3 is TGCAGCGTTGCTCAGTTTCGACTAGCGGGAGGGTACGAGCAGTACTTC. The encoded protein is CSVAQFRLAGGYEQYF.

The rearrangement links TRBV7-6 to TRBJ1-4; TRBD1 matches 7 bases. With 5 bases clipped from V and 9 bases from J, the junction kept 9 bases outside the gene matches. The CDR3 length is 14 residues. Germline CDR1 SGHVS, CDR2 FNYEAQ. Written as DNA, the CDR3 is TGTGCCAGCAGCCCCAACTACAGGGGCCAAAAACTGTTTTTT. Its translation: CASSPNYRGQKLFF.

This clone was seen a handful of times. The chain links TRBV6-4 to TRBJ2-2, with D unclear. The germline CDR1 and CDR2 sequences are MRHNA and SNTAGT. With 3 bases removed from V and 7 bases from J, the gap between germline ends came to 9 bases. The CDR3 extends over 13 amino acids. DNA of the CDR3: TGTGCCAGCAGTGAGGGCAGCCTCGGGGAGCTGTTTTTT. This sequence encodes CASSEGSLGELFF.

The chain links TRBV7-2 to TRBJ1-4; D gene uncertain. Germline-derived CDR1 and CDR2 are SGHTA and FQGNSA. The CDR3 contains 16 residues. Trimming shortened V by 1 base and J by 3 bases, and 12 bases separated the two germline ends. CDR3 in amino acids: CASSLGPQRANEKLFF. The CDR3 nucleotides read TGTGCCAGCAGCTTAGGCCCGCAACGGGCTAATGAAAAACTGTTTTTT.

The rearrangement joins TRBV11-3 to TRBJ2-1, with no clear D. V was trimmed by 3 bases and J by 0 bases, leaving 9 bases between them. Germline V gene lookup returns CDR1 SGHNT and CDR2 YENEEA. CDR3 length equals 15 residues. The chain's CDR3 is CASSFARSSYNEQFF. CDR3 coding DNA: TGTGCCAGCAGCTTCGCGCGGAGCTCCTACAATGAGCAGTTCTTC.

This clone was counted only a few times. The chain combines TRBV15 with TRBJ2-5; weak D call: TRBD2 (5 bases). CDR1 LNHNV and CDR2 YYDKDF come from the germline V gene (reference sequence). Trimming stripped 8 bases from V and 7 bases from J, with 17 bases between. The CDR3 runs 13 residues. CDR3 DNA: TGTGCCACCGCCAAAGCCCCGAGGGCGACCCAGTACTTC. Translated: CATAKAPRATQYF.

This clone was seen once. The V call is TRBV4-3, the J call TRBJ1-1; D remains ambiguous. CDR1 and CDR2 (germline): LGHNA, YSLEER. This CDR3 comprises 14 residues. Trimming took off 7 bases at V and 2 bases at J, with 14 bases between the two ends. CDR3 sequence reads: CASKHLAFNTEAFF. CDR3 DNA sequence: TGCGCCAGCAAACACCTAGCCTTTAACACTGAAGCTTTCTTT.

The chain recombines TRBV19 with TRBJ2-2, with D perhaps matching TRBD1 (6 bases). Trimming cost V 3 bases and J 5 bases, with 13 bases left between them. Looked up from germline, CDR1 is LNHDA and CDR2 is SQIVND (reference sequence). The CDR3 totals 15 residues. DNA of the CDR3: TGTGCCAGTAGTATGGACGACAGGAGGACCGGGGAGCTGTTTTTT. It encodes CASSMDDRRTGELFF.

The V call is TRBV10-3, the J call TRBJ2-3; a possible D gene is TRBD1 (5 bases). The CDR3 extends over 13 amino acids. Trimming removed 6 bases at V and 4 bases at J, with 11 bases between. Germline CDR1 and CDR2: ENHRY and SYGVKD. CDR3 in amino acids: CAISPGYPDTQYF. The DNA of the CDR3 is TGTGCCATCAGCCCAGGGTACCCAGATACGCAGTATTTT.

The rearrangement uses TRBV7-9 and TRBJ2-7; the match to TRBD2 covers 11 bases. CDR1 SEHNR and CDR2 FQNEAQ come from the germline V gene (reference sequence). This CDR3 region has 18 residues. With V trimmed by 5 bases and J by 3 bases, 15 bases remained unmatched. This chain's CDR3 is CASSTRGGGTSGLYEQYF. As DNA, the CDR3 is TGTGCCAGCAGCACCCGGGGGGGAGGGACTAGCGGACTCTACGAGCAGTACTTC.

The chain links TRBV7-3 to TRBJ1-6; D unresolved. Germline V gene data show CDR1 as SGHTA and CDR2 as FQGTGA. The CDR3 has 14 residues. V was trimmed by 2 bases and J by 13 bases, leaving 15 bases between them. DNA for the CDR3: TGTGCCAGCAGCTTAGGAGACGCGGGATCGCCCCTCCACTTT. Translated: CASSLGDAGSPLHF.

The rearrangement joins TRBV7-9 to TRBJ1-1; TRBD1 agrees at 7 bases. The ends lost 1 base at V and 8 bases at J; junction bases unmatched: 13. The CDR3 has 16 residues. Germline values: CDR1 SEHNR, CDR2 FQNEAQ (reference sequence). The CDR3 bases are TGTGCCAGCAGCTTAGGACAGGGTGTGATTGGCTCCGAAGCTTTCTTT. As protein: CASSLGQGVIGSEAFF.

The rearrangement links TRBV5-8 to TRBJ1-4, with TRBD1 identical over 10 bases. CDR3 size: 16 residues. Germline CDR1 SGHTS, CDR2 YDEGEE. V was pared by 3 bases and J by 7 bases, with 9 bases of the junction left unmatched. The CDR3 protein is CASSWGLGTGVEKLFF. The CDR3 DNA sequence: TGTGCCAGCAGCTGGGGGCTGGGGACAGGGGTTGAAAAACTGTTTTTT.

The CDR3 reads CASSPRGQSTGELFF. The CDR3 DNA sequence: TGTGCCAGCTCCCCCAGGGGGCAGAGCACCGGGGAGCTGTTTTTT. J is TRBJ2-2 and V is TRBV18; 8 bases fit TRBD1. J was trimmed by 4 bases and V by 6 bases; bases with no gene match: 7. Looked up from germline, CDR1 is KGHSH and CDR2 is LQKENI. The CDR3 is 15 residues long.